The 18 T cell receptor beta chains in this list originate from one sample, sequenced in a study of shared clonotypes between healthy human individuals. Clones were read by immunoSEQ multiplex PCR, and TCRdb kept only the in-frame ones, dropping some. Of about 2.3 million clones listed, just under 95% are singletons. Material for sequencing was naive CD4+ T cells from PBMCs. Subset denoted: CD45RA+ positively selected. These receptor sequences come from a man between 18 and 29 years old in good health. Some clones in this sample may be carry-over from other donors' samples.

As regards this clone: Additional DNA sequences in this sample encode the identical CDR3. The chain uses TRBV18 and TRBJ2-5, with D possibly called TRBD1 or TRBD2 (5 bases each). This CDR3 region has 12 residues. Trimming removed 3 bases at V and 4 bases at J, with 6 bases between. Germline V gene data show CDR1 as KGHSH and CDR2 as LQKENI. The CDR3 protein is CASSPGAETQYF. CDR3 DNA: TGTGCCAGCTCACCCGGGGCAGAGACCCAGTACTTC.

This clone was found a few times. This chain connects TRBV29-1 to TRBJ1-1; weak D call: TRBD1 (6 bases). V was shortened by 7 bases and J by 0 bases, with 9 bases between the two germline ends. The CDR3 consists of 12 residues. CDR1 is SQVTM, CDR2 ANQGSEA, per germline. CDR3 amino acids: CSGTEMNTEAFF. In DNA form, the CDR3 reads TGCAGCGGGACAGAGATGAACACTGAAGCTTTCTTT.

The chain combines TRBV19 with TRBJ2-5; 9 bases are a match to TRBD1. The J segment lost 0 bases and the V segment lost 5 bases, leaving 10 bases of the junction unmatched. Germline CDR1 and CDR2: LNHDA and SQIVND (reference sequence). The CDR3 contains 17 residues. CDR3 protein: CASSHPRGQGNQETQYF. Here the CDR3 DNA reads TGTGCCAGTAGTCACCCACGGGGACAGGGCAACCAAGAGACCCAGTACTTC.

This sequence joins TRBV12-5 and TRBJ1-2, with D possibly being TRBD1 (5 bases). The CDR3 has 12 residues. Trimming left V 6 bases short and J 7 bases short, with 12 bases between. Germline V gene data show CDR1 as LGHNT and CDR2 as FRNRAP. CDR3 in amino acids: CASGSGFSGYTF. The CDR3, as DNA: TGTGCTAGTGGCTCAGGGTTTAGTGGCTACACCTTC.

The J gene is TRBJ1-3, the V gene TRBV25-1; TRBD1 matches 7 bases. Germline lookup yields CDR1 MGHDK and CDR2 SYGVNS. The CDR3 runs to 14 residues. V lost 9 bases to trimming and J lost 0 bases; unmatched junction nucleotides: 5. CDR3 nucleotide sequence: TGTGCCAGTAGCGGGACAGTCTCTGGAAACACCATATATTTT. Its protein product is CASSGTVSGNTIYF. The whole variable domain, filled in from reference TRBV25-1 and TRBJ1-3, reads EADIYQTPRYLVIGTGKKITLECSQTMGHDKMYWYQQDPGMELHLIHYSYGVNSTEKGDLSSESTVSRIRTEHFPLTLESARPSHTSQYLCASSGTVSGNTIYFGEGSWLTVV.

CDR3 loop: CASSRYTDTQYF. CDR3 coding DNA: TGTGCCAGCAGCCGCTACACAGATACGCAGTATTTT. The genes are TRBV9 and TRBJ2-3; D remains ambiguous. The CDR3 consists of 12 residues. V was shortened by 4 bases and J by 2 bases, with 5 bases between the two germline ends. The germline CDR1 and CDR2 sequences are SGDLS and YYNGEE.

This clone was seen a single time. J is TRBJ2-1 and V is TRBV29-1; D is uncertain. The CDR3 runs to 13 residues. With 5 bases removed from V and 1 base from J, the gap between germline ends came to 9 bases. CDR1 and CDR2 (germline): SQVTM, ANQGSEA. In nucleotides, the CDR3 is TGCAGCGTTTCTTCCTGGTCCTACAATGAGCAGTTCTTC. Its translation is CSVSSWSYNEQFF.

The chain combines TRBV2 with TRBJ1-5; tentatively, D is TRBD1 (6 bases). Germline CDR1 reads SNHLY; CDR2 reads FYNNEI. The CDR3 spans 17 residues. Between the trimmed V and J ends, which lost 6 bases and 2 bases, there was a span of 20 bases. CDR3 sequence reads: CASSGGGRTEGNQPQHF. The CDR3, as DNA: TGTGCCAGCAGCGGAGGGGGGCGGACCGAGGGCAATCAGCCCCAGCATTTT.

The chain employs TRBV18 and TRBJ2-7; D might be TRBD1 (6 bases). The CDR3 covers 14 residues. Per the germline V gene, CDR1 is KGHSH and CDR2 is LQKENI. V lost 3 bases, J lost 5 bases, and 14 bases lay in between. CDR3 in amino acids: CASSPISGADEQYF. The CDR3 DNA reads TGTGCCAGCTCACCCATATCAGGGGCGGACGAGCAGTACTTC.

J is TRBJ2-1 and V is TRBV20-1, with D possibly being TRBD1 or TRBD2 (6 bases each). Germline assignment: CDR1 DFQATT and CDR2 SNEGSKA (reference sequence). The CDR3 totals 11 residues. Trimming left V 6 bases short and J 8 bases short, with 11 bases between. Here the CDR3 DNA reads TGCAGTGCAAACAGGGAGGATGAGCAGTTCTTC. Translating gives CSANREDEQFF.

The CDR3 reads CASSLFRTGANTEAFF. The DNA of the CDR3 is TGTGCCAGCTCACTCTTTAGGACAGGGGCAAACACTGAAGCTTTCTTT. This chain joins TRBV18 and TRBJ1-1; the match to TRBD1 covers 9 bases. Trimming took 4 bases from V and 2 from J; bases not matched to a gene: 8. Germline lookup yields CDR1 KGHSH and CDR2 LQKENI. This CDR3 comprises 16 residues. Full variable domain (rest looked up from reference TRBV18 and TRBJ1-1): NAGVMQNPRHLVRRRGQEARLRCSPMKGHSHVYWYRQLPEEGLKFMVYLQKENIIDESGMPKERFSAEFPKEGPSILRIQQVVRGDSAAYFCASSLFRTGANTEAFFGQGTRLTVV.

This chain joins TRBV10-3 and TRBJ1-3; 9 bases fit TRBD1. The trim removed 5 bases at V and 0 bases at J, leaving 8 bases unmatched. Per the germline V gene, CDR1 is ENHRY and CDR2 is SYGVKD. This CDR3 has 17 amino acids. CDR3 in amino acids: CAISTTGTGPSGNTIYF. The CDR3 coding sequence is TGTGCCATCAGTACGACCGGGACAGGGCCCTCTGGAAACACCATATATTTT.

This clone was recorded only once. The chain links TRBV9 to TRBJ2-7; D call uncertain. Germline CDR1 SGDLS, CDR2 YYNGEE. CDR3 length: 13 residues. V dropped 3 bases and J dropped 3 bases, with 10 bases sitting between them. CDR3 residues: CASSEGFDYEQYF. CDR3 sequence (DNA): TGTGCCAGCAGCGAAGGGTTCGACTACGAGCAGTACTTC.

V and J are TRBV19 and TRBJ1-1; TRBD1 matches at 8 bases. This CDR3 has 14 amino acids. J gave up 3 bases and V 6 bases, and 6 bases lay outside the gene matches. CDR1 is LNHDA, CDR2 SQIVND, per germline (reference sequence). The CDR3 here is CASSPTGADTEAFF. CDR3 nucleotide sequence: TGTGCCAGTAGCCCGACAGGGGCGGACACTGAAGCTTTCTTT.

This clone was observed a handful of times. The same CDR3 can be traced to other DNA sequences in this sample. The J gene is TRBJ1-5, the V gene TRBV19; D is unresolved. V dropped 8 bases and J dropped 0 bases, with 5 bases sitting between them. The CDR3 is 12 residues long. Germline lookup yields CDR1 LNHDA and CDR2 SQIVND (reference sequence). The CDR3 DNA reads as TGTGCCAGTGCCGATAGCAATCAGCCCCAGCATTTT. This translates into CASADSNQPQHF.

In DNA, the CDR3 is TGTGCCACCGGGGGGACAGGCTCCTACGAGCAGTACTTC. Its translation: CATGGTGSYEQYF. The genes are TRBV6-1 and TRBJ2-7; tentative D call: TRBD1 (8 bases). Trimming removed 10 bases at V and 0 bases at J, with 13 bases between. Germline V gene sequence: CDR1 MNHNS, CDR2 SASEGT. This CDR3 is built from 13 residues.

On this clone: The same CDR3 is also encoded by other DNA sequences in this sample. The chain carries TRBV7-9 and TRBJ2-1, with D possibly matching TRBD2 (5 bases). The V gene's germline CDR1 is SEHNR and CDR2 FQNEAQ (reference sequence). Trimming cost V 1 base and J 9 bases, with 7 bases left between them. The CDR3 covers 12 residues. Here the CDR3 DNA reads TGTGCCAGCAGCTTAGTGGCGGGTGAGCAGTTCTTC. It is translated as CASSLVAGEQFF. The full variable domain, in which reference TRBV7-9 and TRBJ2-1 provide the parts outside the CDR3, is DTGVSQNPRHKITKRGQNVTFRCDPISEHNRLYWYRQTLGQGPEFLTYFQNEAQLEKSRLLSDRFSAERPKGSFSTLEIQRTEQGDSAMYLCASSLVAGEQFFGPGTRLTVL.

This clone has a single count. CDR3 in DNA: TGCGCCAGCAGCCCAAGGACTAGCGGGTACTCCTACAATGAGCAGTTCTTC. This sequence encodes CASSPRTSGYSYNEQFF. The V and J genes are TRBV5-1 and TRBJ2-1; 11 nucleotides line up with TRBD2. Germline V CDR1 and CDR2: SGHRS, YFSETQ. The CDR3 length is 17 residues. J was trimmed by 0 bases and V by 4 bases; bases with no gene match: 6.